What follows describes a single T cell receptor beta chain. The sample is drawn from a study of shared clonotypes between healthy human individuals. Repertoires were generated with immunoSEQ multiplex PCR, while TCRdb's copy carries only in-frame clones and drops some. Of about 470,000 clones listed, 75% to 85% are singletons. The J segment lost 10 bases and the V segment lost 4 bases, leaving 12 bases of the junction unmatched. The CDR3 runs to 13 residues. Germline assignment: CDR1 GTSNPN and CDR2 SVGIG (reference sequence). The sample consisted of PBMCs. The rearrangement uses TRBV30 and TRBJ1-1, with TRBD1 matching over 7 bases. This receptor was obtained from a woman in her 40s in good health. Some clones in this sample may be carry-over from other donors' samples. CDR3 nucleotides: TGTGCCTGGACTGATACAGGGGCGGTGGGAGCTTTCTTT. Encoded protein: CAWTDTGAVGAFF.